The rows below give T cell receptor beta chains drawn from one sample of a study of neurological immune-mediated disorders. One entry per CDR3 protein results from TCRdb running MiXCR on the 5' RACE reads. The sample contains about 22,000 distinct CDR3 sequences, 10% of which appear only once. Sequencing input: PBMCs. The receptors shown here come from a woman aged 60-75 years with HTLV-1-associated myelopathy (HAM/TSP). Each CDR3 is given with its conserved first and last residue. Some rows mark clone size as missing; the rest say once, few, many or name a class of expanded clone.

NA	TRBV11-3	TRBJ2-1	CASSFYICSARGSGYNEQFF
NA	TRBV20-1	TRBJ1-5	CSASRDIYQYNNQTQHF
many	TRBV5-1	TRBJ2-1	CASSFAGQTSGDYNEQFF
many	TRBV6-2/TRBV6-3	TRBJ2-7	CASSYQPYEQYF
many	TRBV7-2	TRBJ1-1	CASSRRWAANTEAFF
many	TRBV5-1	TRBJ2-7	CASSSVSGGAYEQYF
medium-sized	TRBV7-2	TRBJ1-2	CASSLSGETGGYTF
many	TRBV4-1	TRBJ2-2	CASSRRTSGGTGELFF
many	TRBV20-1	TRBJ2-7	CSAPMTASGEQYF
many	TRBV12-3/TRBV12-4	TRBJ1-2	CASSLMIGTGGYGYTF
many	TRBV2	TRBJ2-2	CASSEIRGAGELFF
NA	TRBV12-3/TRBV12-4	TRBJ1-1	CASSYPRDPEAFF
many	TRBV20-1	TRBJ1-1	CSARTGGTEAFF
medium-sized	TRBV5-1	TRBJ2-3	CASSPGQPTDTQYF
many	TRBV3-1	TRBJ2-3	CASSQEWRGASDTQYF
many	TRBV11-2	TRBJ2-5	CASSPLAGGSRETQYF
many	TRBV5-5	TRBJ2-3	CASRLDSALTDTQYF
many	TRBV9	TRBJ1-4	CASNREGDANEKLFF